Listed here is a single T cell receptor beta chain. The assay was immunoSEQ multiplex PCR, and TCRdb's table has in-frame clones only and misses some. Counted here are roughly 110,000 clones, roughly four fifths occurring once; the ten biggest clones make up approximately 10%. This entry is derived from a study of T cell responses to AZD1222 COVID-19 vaccine. Sequencing was performed on peripheral blood, taken on day 0 of AZD1222 vaccination. The clonotype originates from an adult in good health.

CDR3 nucleotide sequence: TGTGCCAGCAGCGCAAGCTCTGGAAACACCATATATTTT. Its protein is CASSASSGNTIYF. J is TRBJ1-3 and V is TRBV11-2; D not resolved. V lost 5 bases to trimming and J lost 0 bases, with 5 bases between them. Germline-derived CDR1 and CDR2 are SGHAT and FQNNGV. This CDR3 region has 13 residues. Full variable domain (rest looked up from reference TRBV11-2 and TRBJ1-3): EAGVAQSPRYKIIEKRQSVAFWCNPISGHATLYWYQQILGQGPKLLIQFQNNGVVDDSQLPKDRFSAERLKGVDSTLKIQPAKLEDSAVYLCASSASSGNTIYFGEGSWLTVV.